The 4 T cell receptor beta chains below come from one sample, sequenced in a study of T cell changes during pregnancy in multiple sclerosis. The table came from immunoSEQ multiplex PCR; TCRdb's copy has only in-frame clones and leaves some out. The sample shows roughly 60,000 clones, roughly 91% of them seen only once. Sequenced here: peripheral blood, sampled before pregnancy. These receptors were taken from a female donor with multiple sclerosis, enrolled in a pregnancy study.

This rearrangement joins TRBV7-2 to TRBJ2-3; 11 bases are shared with TRBD2. The CDR3 runs to 16 residues. The germline CDR1 and CDR2 sequences are SGHTA and FQGNSA. The V segment lost 5 bases and the J segment 11 bases; nucleotides outside the gene matches: 15. The CDR3 protein is CASSQTRLAGGRRQYF. CDR3 nucleotides: TGTGCCAGCAGCCAGACTCGGCTAGCGGGGGGCCGAAGGCAGTATTTT.

The J gene is TRBJ2-5, the V gene TRBV25-1; 9 bases match TRBD1. Losses at the gene ends were 6 bases for V and 1 base for J; bases not matched to a gene: 3. This CDR3 comprises 14 residues. In germline, CDR1 is MGHDK, CDR2 SYGVNS. The CDR3 reads CASRKTGGQETQYF. The CDR3 DNA reads TGTGCCAGCAGGAAGACAGGGGGCCAAGAGACCCAGTACTTC. Looking up the rest from reference TRBV25-1 and TRBJ2-5 gives the full variable domain: EADIYQTPRYLVIGTGKKITLECSQTMGHDKMYWYQQDPGMELHLIHYSYGVNSTEKGDLSSESTVSRIRTEHFPLTLESARPSHTSQYLCASRKTGGQETQYFGPGTRLLVL.

The chain recombines TRBV10-3 with TRBJ2-1; TRBD2 matches at 10 bases. The germline V gene has CDR1 ENHRY and CDR2 SYGVKD. The CDR3 totals 16 residues. Unmatched junction bases numbered 15, after V lost 7 bases and J lost 9 bases. CDR3 residues: CAITPSGGARAGEQFF. The CDR3 DNA sequence: TGTGCCATCACACCCAGCGGGGGGGCCAGGGCTGGTGAGCAGTTCTTC.

The chain links TRBV5-1 to TRBJ2-3; tentative D call: TRBD1 (5 bases). Germline lookup yields CDR1 SGHRS and CDR2 YFSETQ. This CDR3 is 16 amino acids long. V was pared by 4 bases and J by 2 bases, with 17 bases between. Here the CDR3 reads CASSPHGASPTDTQYF. The CDR3, as DNA: TGCGCCAGCAGCCCCCATGGGGCGTCCCCCACAGATACGCAGTATTTT.